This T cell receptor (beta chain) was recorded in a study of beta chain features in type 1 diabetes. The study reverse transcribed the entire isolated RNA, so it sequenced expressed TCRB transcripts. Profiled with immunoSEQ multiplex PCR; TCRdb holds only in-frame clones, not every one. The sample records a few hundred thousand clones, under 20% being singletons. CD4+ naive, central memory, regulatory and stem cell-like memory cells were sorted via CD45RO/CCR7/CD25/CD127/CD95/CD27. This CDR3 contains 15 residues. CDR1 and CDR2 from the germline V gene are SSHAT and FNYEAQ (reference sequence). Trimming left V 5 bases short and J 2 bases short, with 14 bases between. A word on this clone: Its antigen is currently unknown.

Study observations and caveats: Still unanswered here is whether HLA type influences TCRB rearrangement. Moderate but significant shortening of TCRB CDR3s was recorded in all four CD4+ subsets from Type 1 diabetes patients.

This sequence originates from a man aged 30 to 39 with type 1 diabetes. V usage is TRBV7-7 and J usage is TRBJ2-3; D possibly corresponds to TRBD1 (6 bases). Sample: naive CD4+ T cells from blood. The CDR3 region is CASSPGGQFTDTQYF. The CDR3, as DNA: TGTGCCAGCAGCCCCGGTGGACAGTTCACAGATACGCAGTATTTT.